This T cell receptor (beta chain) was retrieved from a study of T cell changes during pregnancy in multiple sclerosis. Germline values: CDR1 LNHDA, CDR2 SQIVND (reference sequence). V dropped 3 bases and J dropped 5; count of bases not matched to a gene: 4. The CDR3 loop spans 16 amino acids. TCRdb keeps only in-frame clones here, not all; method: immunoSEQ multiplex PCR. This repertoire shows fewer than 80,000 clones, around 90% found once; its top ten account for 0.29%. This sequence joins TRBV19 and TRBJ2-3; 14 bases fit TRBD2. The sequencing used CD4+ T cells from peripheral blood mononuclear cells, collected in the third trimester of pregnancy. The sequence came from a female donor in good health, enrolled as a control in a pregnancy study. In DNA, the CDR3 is TGTGCCAGTAGTATGGGGACTAGCGGGGGCGTAGATACGCAGTATTTT. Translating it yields CASSMGTSGGVDTQYF.